Listed here is a single T cell receptor (beta chain). Its cognate antigen is unknown. Unmatched junction bases numbered 6, after V lost 3 bases and J lost 4 bases. CDR1 and CDR2 from the germline V gene are ENHRY and SYGVKD. This CDR3 has 16 amino acids. The sample originates from a study of shared clonotypes between healthy human individuals. Study-level background: Each donor's CD4 naive and CD4 memory cells filled three plates apiece, CD8 naive two, and CD8 memory one.

Naive CD8 cells lacked CD45RO and underwent positive selection for CCR7, leaving out terminally differentiated effector memory CD45RA+ cells. TCRdb's table, derived via immunoSEQ multiplex PCR, lists solely in-frame clones and lacks some. The sample records hundreds of thousands of clones, 95% to 97% being singletons. Study observations and caveats: A reduction in generation probabilities was seen for non-shared clonotypes relative to those shared by all four donors.

This sequence originates from a woman in her 30s in good health. The chain is built from TRBV10-3 and TRBJ2-7; TRBD2 matches at 13 bases. Sequencing used naive CD8+ T cells sorted from blood. The chain's CDR3 is CAISDPGLAGLYEQYF. Written as DNA, the CDR3 is TGTGCCATCAGTGATCCGGGACTAGCGGGACTGTACGAGCAGTACTTC.